This T cell receptor beta chain was retrieved from a study of blood T cell repertoires in COVID-19. Turning to the study itself: Samples representing acute and convalescent COVID-19 were sourced from the United States, Italy and Spain. T cells, B-cell-depleted T cells, or PBMCs provided the cDNA or gDNA that served as material.

Unmatched junction bases numbered 6, after V lost 4 bases and J lost 7 bases. CDR1 SGDLS and CDR2 YYNGEE come from the germline V gene. The CDR3 runs to 14 residues. In the study's own analysis: Reference gene primer amplification gave estimated nucleated cell counts. Sequencing used immunoSEQ multiplex PCR; TCRdb keeps in-frame clones, though not all of them. D and trimming come from the DNA, and the V and J calls and clone size come from that table. Of 220,000 or so clones in the sample, under 90% were seen once. This TCR was recovered from a woman of 80 years or more with acute or convalescent COVID-19. Source material: peripheral blood. V usage is TRBV9 and J usage is TRBJ2-5, with 11 bases identical to TRBD2. The CDR3 spells CASSFSGGAGTQYF. CDR3 nucleotide sequence: TGTGCCAGCAGCTTTAGCGGGGGGGCGGGGACCCAGTACTTC.